This T cell receptor (beta chain) was obtained from a study of blood T cell repertoires in COVID-19. Trimming stripped 4 bases from V and 4 bases from J, with 23 bases between. The CDR3 loop spans 17 amino acids. CDR1 and CDR2 from the germline V gene are MDHEN and SYDVKM. In the original processing: The authors estimated nucleated cell counts from reference gene primer amplification. The method was immunoSEQ multiplex PCR; TCRdb's version includes in-frame clones alone and lacks a portion of them. V, J and clone size are those of that table, while D and trimming were read from the DNA. The table has 95,000 to 150,000 clones, approximately 86% seen once.

V usage is TRBV28 and J usage is TRBJ2-7; TRBD2 might be the D (5 bases). Sequencing used peripheral blood. The origin of this receptor is a woman aged 45-65 years with active or convalescent COVID-19. CDR3 sequence reads: CASSYLVQPRGMYEQYF. Here the CDR3 DNA reads TGTGCCAGCAGTTACCTTGTACAGCCCCGAGGGATGTACGAGCAGTACTTC.